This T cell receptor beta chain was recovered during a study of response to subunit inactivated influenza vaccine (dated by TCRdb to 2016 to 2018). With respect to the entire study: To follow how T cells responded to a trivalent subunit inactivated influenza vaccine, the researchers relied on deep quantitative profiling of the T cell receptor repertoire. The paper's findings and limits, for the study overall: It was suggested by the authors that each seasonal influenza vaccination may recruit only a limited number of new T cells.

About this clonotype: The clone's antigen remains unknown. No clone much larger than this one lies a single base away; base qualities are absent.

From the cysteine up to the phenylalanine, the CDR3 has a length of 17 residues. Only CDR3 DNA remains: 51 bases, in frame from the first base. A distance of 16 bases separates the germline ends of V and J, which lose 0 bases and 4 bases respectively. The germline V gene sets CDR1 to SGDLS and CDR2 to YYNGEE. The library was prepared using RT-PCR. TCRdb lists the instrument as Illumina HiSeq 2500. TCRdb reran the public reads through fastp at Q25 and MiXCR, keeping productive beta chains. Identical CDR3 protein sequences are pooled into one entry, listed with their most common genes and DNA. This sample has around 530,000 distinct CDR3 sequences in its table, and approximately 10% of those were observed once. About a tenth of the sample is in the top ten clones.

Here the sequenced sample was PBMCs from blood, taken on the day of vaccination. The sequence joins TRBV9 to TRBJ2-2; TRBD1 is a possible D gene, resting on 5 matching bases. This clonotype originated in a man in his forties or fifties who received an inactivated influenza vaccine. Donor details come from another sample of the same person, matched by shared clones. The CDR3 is CASSVEGKYASTGELFF. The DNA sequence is TGTGCCAGCAGCGTAGAGGGGAAATACGCGAGCACCGGGGAGCTGTTTTTT.